The source of this T cell receptor (beta chain) is a study of blood T cell repertoires in COVID-19. Across the whole study: Acute-phase and convalescent COVID-19 samples originated in the United States, Italy and Spain.

Original processing methods: For nucleated cells, counts were estimated from reference gene primer amplification. Using immunoSEQ multiplex PCR, the repertoire was profiled, and TCRdb retains in-frame clones only, with some absent. V and J calls plus clone size are reproduced from that table; the DNA served to infer D and trimming. The profile shows approximately 230,000 clones, 86% of them singletons. The V and J ends lost 2 bases and 1 base, in that order; junction bases with no gene match: 4. The CDR3 extends over 16 amino acids. Germline V gives CDR1 MNHEY, CDR2 SVGAGI. Participant-reported clinical history was the basis for cohort assignment.

The receptor was isolated from a man aged 35 to 55 who had recovered from COVID-19. The rearrangement joins TRBV6-5 to TRBJ2-2, with 7 bases aligning to TRBD1. Sequencing was done on a sample of PBMCs or T cells enriched from blood (not recorded which). The CDR3 DNA sequence: TGTGCCAGCAGTTACGAGAGGACAGGGAACACCGGGGAGCTGTTTTTT. This codes for CASSYERTGNTGELFF.